The 29 T cell receptor beta chains presented below share a single source sample, sequenced in a study of T cells in tumors after PD-1 blockade. Sequencing used immunoSEQ multiplex PCR; TCRdb keeps in-frame clones, though not all of them. Among just under 20,000 clones listed, approximately 84% were seen once. The sequencing here drew on PBMCs, taken after anti-PD-1 therapy. Receptors were obtained from a human donor with advanced basal cell or squamous cell carcinoma (not recorded which).

The CDR3 nucleotides are TGTGCCACGGTATACTCGGACGGAATCTATGGCTACACCTTC. Protein product: CATVYSDGIYGYTF. The chain links TRBV10-3 to TRBJ1-2; no firm D call. V shed 10 bases and J shed 4 bases, with 19 bases lying between them. CDR3 length: 14 amino acids. The germline gives CDR1 ENHRY, CDR2 SYGVKD.

This clone turned up a few times. The chain recombines TRBV19 with TRBJ1-6; 8 bases are a match to TRBD1. Trimming took 6 bases from V and 9 from J; bases not matched to a gene: 4. Germline assignment: CDR1 LNHDA and CDR2 SQIVND (reference sequence). This CDR3 is built from 13 residues. CDR3 nucleotides: TGTGCCAGTAGGCCGGACAGGGCTTCACCCCTCCACTTT. It codes for CASRPDRASPLHF.

V usage is TRBV15 and J usage is TRBJ1-3, with 7 nucleotides matching TRBD1. This CDR3 spans 15 amino acids. The germline V gene has CDR1 LNHNV and CDR2 YYDKDF (reference sequence). The V and J ends lost 5 bases and 3 bases, in that order; junction bases with no gene match: 7. CDR3 loop: CATSSDRNSGNTIYF. In nucleotides, the CDR3 is TGTGCCACCAGCTCGGACAGGAACAGTGGAAACACCATATATTTT.

The chain employs TRBV6-5 and TRBJ2-7; D call uncertain. Trimming pared 5 bases from V and 1 base from J, leaving 3 bases between. Germline assignment: CDR1 MNHEY and CDR2 SVGAGI. This CDR3 has 11 amino acids. The CDR3, as DNA: TGTGCCAGCAGTCCGTCCTACGAGCAGTACTTC. It codes for CASSPSYEQYF.

This chain links TRBV19 with TRBJ2-7; perhaps TRBD2 as D (6 bases). From germline, CDR1 is LNHDA and CDR2 SQIVND (reference sequence). The CDR3 contains 17 residues. Trimming removed 0 bases from V and 4 bases from J, with 19 bases in between. CDR3 in DNA: TGTGCCAGTAGTATAGAGGGGACTCCTGGGGTATGGTACGAGCAGTACTTC. This gives the protein CASSIEGTPGVWYEQYF.

This clone was counted a single time. The chain links TRBV7-9 to TRBJ1-6; 8 bases line up with TRBD1. The trim removed 3 bases at V and 10 bases at J, leaving 2 bases unmatched. Germline CDR1 reads SEHNR; CDR2 reads FQNEAQ (reference sequence). The CDR3 loop spans 13 amino acids. The DNA for the CDR3 is TGTGCCAGCAGCTTGACAGGGGACTCACCCCTCCACTTT. Its protein product is CASSLTGDSPLHF.

V gene TRBV21-1 combines with J gene TRBJ2-7; the D call of TRBD2 is as the table states it, not checked on the DNA. TRBV21-1 is reported as a pseudogene. CDR3 size: 16 residues. The CDR3 bases are TGTGCCAGCAGCCCTACCCGGGGGGCTAGGCAATACGAGCAGTACTTC. It codes for CASSPTRGARQYEQYF.

The chain uses TRBV7-6 and TRBJ2-3, with 11 nucleotides matching TRBD2. The CDR3 totals 15 residues. Germline CDR1 reads SGHVS; CDR2 reads FNYEAQ. Trimming cost V 4 bases and J 3 bases; bases outside gene matches: 3. This CDR3 reads CASSSLAGGTDTQYF. In nucleotides, the CDR3 is TGTGCCAGCAGCTCCCTAGCGGGGGGAACAGATACGCAGTATTTT.

This chain links TRBV24-1 with TRBJ2-1; 9 bases line up with TRBD2. Germline CDR1 and CDR2: KGHDR and SFDVKD. The V gene end was trimmed by 0 bases and the J gene end by 9 bases; junction bases not matched to a gene: 11. The CDR3 contains 17 residues. The CDR3 DNA reads as TGTGCCACCAGTGATTTGGGGCTAGCGGGGAGTGGGGGTGAGCAGTTCTTC. Its protein product is CATSDLGLAGSGGEQFF.

This chain uses TRBV19 with TRBJ1-5, with TRBD1 identical over 7 bases. The germline gives CDR1 LNHDA, CDR2 SQIVND (reference sequence). This CDR3 comprises 15 residues. Losses at the gene ends were 6 bases for V and 0 bases for J; bases not matched to a gene: 5. The CDR3 sequence is CASRETGYSNQPQHF. CDR3 nucleotide sequence: TGTGCCAGTAGAGAGACAGGGTATAGCAATCAGCCCCAGCATTTT.

This clone is termed hyperexpanded. The rearrangement joins TRBV4-1 to TRBJ2-7; D is unresolved. The V gene lost 1 base and the J gene lost 6 bases, with 13 bases spanning the gap. This CDR3 region has 14 residues. Looked up from germline, CDR1 is MGHRA and CDR2 is YSYEKL. In DNA form, the CDR3 reads TGCGCCAGCAGCCAAGTGGGCCCCGAGATCGAGCAGTACTTC. It is translated as CASSQVGPEIEQYF.

This chain links TRBV14 with TRBJ2-2; D is possibly TRBD1 (6 bases). The length of the CDR3 is 18 residues. Germline CDR1 and CDR2: SGHDN and FVKESK. V was clipped by 2 bases and J by 4 bases, with 20 bases between them. The CDR3 coding sequence is TGTGCCAGCAGCCAATACGCCGTCAACAGGGTCCGCACCGGGGAGCTGTTTTTT. Amino acid sequence: CASSQYAVNRVRTGELFF.

This clone occurred once. This chain links TRBV7-9 with TRBJ1-6, with D unclear. Germline V CDR1 and CDR2: SEHNR, FQNEAQ (reference sequence). The germline V and J ends were trimmed by 5 bases and 8 bases, with 7 bases remaining between them. The CDR3 spans 12 residues. This CDR3 reads CASSLTDSPLHF. In nucleotides, the CDR3 is TGTGCCAGCAGCCTGACTGATTCACCCCTCCACTTT.

This clone was seen a handful of times. The chain uses TRBV6-2 or TRBV6-3 and TRBJ1-5, with D possibly TRBD1 on 5 matching bases. Germline V gene data show CDR1 as MNHEY and CDR2 as SVGEGT. V shed 6 bases and J shed 0 bases, with 15 bases lying between them. The CDR3 has 16 residues. The CDR3 DNA reads TGTGCCAGCAGCCCTACCGGGACGGATAGCAATCAGCCCCAGCATTTT. Amino acids: CASSPTGTDSNQPQHF.

The genes are TRBV19 and TRBJ1-5; D remains unclear. Trimming stripped 4 bases from V and 1 base from J, with 11 bases between. This CDR3 spans 15 amino acids. CDR1 LNHDA and CDR2 SQIVND come from the germline V gene (reference sequence). CDR3 in amino acids: CASSTGELSNQPQHF. In DNA form, the CDR3 reads TGTGCCAGTAGTACCGGGGAGTTAAGCAATCAGCCCCAGCATTTT.

This chain connects TRBV7-9 to TRBJ1-2, with 7 bases matching TRBD1. The germline CDR1 and CDR2 sequences are SEHNR and FQNEAQ (reference sequence). The V and J ends lost 5 bases and 4 bases, in that order; junction bases with no gene match: 7. The CDR3 runs to 14 residues. The CDR3 loop reads CASSPRQGGYGYTF. DNA of the CDR3: TGTGCCAGCAGCCCCCGACAGGGCGGCTATGGCTACACCTTC.

The chain employs TRBV6-5 and TRBJ2-7, with 14 bases identical to TRBD2. Germline loops: CDR1 MNHEY, CDR2 SVGAGI. Trimming took 2 bases from V and 4 from J; bases not matched to a gene: 1. This CDR3 contains 15 residues. The CDR3 DNA follows: TGTGCCAGCAGTTACAGGACTAGCGGGGGGTACGAGCAGTACTTC. It encodes CASSYRTSGGYEQYF.

The rearrangement joins TRBV9 to TRBJ1-3; D is undetermined. With 0 bases removed from V and 1 base from J, the gap between germline ends came to 17 bases. The length of the CDR3 is 18 residues. Per germline, CDR1 SGDLS and CDR2 YYNGEE. CDR3 in amino acids: CASSVVVGGQLSGNTIYF. As DNA, the CDR3 is TGTGCCAGCAGCGTAGTAGTCGGAGGGCAGCTATCTGGAAACACCATATATTTT.

This chain connects TRBV29-1 to TRBJ2-7, with 7 bases aligning to TRBD1. Per the germline V gene, CDR1 is SQVTM and CDR2 is ANQGSEA. The trim removed 4 bases at V and 4 bases at J, leaving 4 bases unmatched. CDR3 length equals 12 residues. CDR3 coding DNA: TGCAGCGTTGGAGGGGGCGTTTACGAGCAGTACTTC. Its translation is CSVGGGVYEQYF.

CDR3 sequence: CASSTGAMNTEAFF. Here the CDR3 DNA reads TGTGCCAGCAGCACGGGTGCCATGAACACTGAAGCTTTCTTT. J is TRBJ1-1 and V is TRBV28; D ambiguous. Germline V gives CDR1 MDHEN, CDR2 SYDVKM. The V gene lost 6 bases and the J gene lost 0 bases, with 11 bases spanning the gap. The CDR3 sequence is 14 residues long.

Notes on this clone: A read error may account for a junction end that differs from germline. The chain combines TRBV7-9 with TRBJ1-2; D is undetermined. From germline, CDR1 is SEHNR and CDR2 FQNEAQ (reference sequence). This CDR3 contains 8 residues. The CDR3 sequence: CASSGLAF. In DNA form, the CDR3 reads TGTGCCAGCAGCGGCCTTGCCTTC.

The rearrangement uses TRBV19 and TRBJ2-3, with a tentative D call TRBD2 (5 bases). Germline CDR1 LNHDA, CDR2 SQIVND (reference sequence). V dropped 9 bases and J dropped 2 bases, with 12 bases sitting between them. There are 13 residues in the CDR3. Here the CDR3 reads CASGGRVTDTQYF. CDR3 nucleotide sequence: TGTGCCAGCGGAGGACGAGTCACAGATACGCAGTATTTT.

V is TRBV12-3 or TRBV12-4 and J is TRBJ1-1; D gene unclear. Trimming took 8 bases from V and 5 from J, leaving 15 bases between them. The CDR3 is 13 amino acids. CDR3 amino acids: CASGPLSRTEAFF. In DNA form, the CDR3 reads TGTGCCAGCGGACCTCTTTCGCGGACTGAAGCTTTCTTT.

In nucleotides, the CDR3 is TGTGCCACCAGGGACAGGGGGAATGAGCAGTTCTTC. Translated, it gives CATRDRGNEQFF. The chain combines TRBV27 with TRBJ2-1; 11 nucleotides agree with TRBD1. Unmatched junction bases numbered 3, after V lost 10 bases and J lost 7 bases. The CDR3 is 12 amino acids. CDR1 is MNHEY, CDR2 SMNVEV, per germline (reference sequence).

The chain links TRBV3-1 (or the pseudogene TRBV3-2) to TRBJ1-2, with a possible D match to TRBD1 (6 bases). V was clipped by 5 bases and J by 7 bases, with 26 bases between them. The CDR3 has 17 residues. The germline CDR1 and CDR2 sequences are LGHDT and YNNKEL (reference sequence). This CDR3 is CASSTIGQGFEVGGYTF. CDR3 coding DNA: TGTGCCAGCAGCACTATAGGGCAGGGGTTTGAGGTTGGTGGCTACACCTTC.

The rearrangement uses TRBV7-2 and TRBJ1-1; D is unresolved. V lost 6 bases and J 9 bases, leaving 14 bases between the germline ends. This CDR3 is built from 12 residues. Per germline, CDR1 SGHTA and CDR2 FQGNSA. The CDR3 DNA sequence: TGTGCCAGCAGTCTAACCCGCTTCCAAGCTTTCTTT. It encodes CASSLTRFQAFF.

This clone was seen a few times. CDR3 loop: CASSKSGRNYEQYF. The CDR3 coding sequence is TGTGCCAGCAGCAAAAGCGGGAGGAACTACGAGCAGTACTTC. The V and J genes are TRBV7-9 and TRBJ2-7, with 9 bases aligning to TRBD2. This CDR3 is built from 14 residues. V lost 5 bases, J lost 3 bases, and 5 bases stayed unmatched. Germline CDR1 reads SEHNR; CDR2 reads FQNEAQ (reference sequence).

The chain uses TRBV24-1 and TRBJ2-1, with D perhaps given as TRBD1 or TRBD2 (5 bases each). Deletions cut 4 bases from V and 10 bases from J, with 7 bases between. CDR1 KGHDR and CDR2 SFDVKD come from the germline V gene. The CDR3 runs to 11 residues. The CDR3 coding sequence is TGTGCCACCAGTGACAGGGACGAGCAGTTCTTC. This gives the protein CATSDRDEQFF.

This chain uses TRBV4-1 with TRBJ1-3; D gene uncertain. The CDR3 loop spans 16 amino acids. The germline CDR1 and CDR2 sequences are MGHRA and YSYEKL. V lost 2 bases and J 4 bases, leaving 15 bases between the germline ends. CDR3 loop: CASSQPLRIPGNTIYF. CDR3 DNA: TGCGCCAGCAGCCAACCTCTCAGGATTCCCGGAAACACCATATATTTT.